This is a list of T cell receptor beta chains from one sample in a study of blood T cells in healthy people across ages. TCRdb passed the 5' RACE reads through MiXCR, listing each CDR3 protein once. Of 1.5 million to 2 million distinct CDR3 sequences detected, 28% appear once; the ten largest clones hold 7% to 9%. The sample consisted of blood. The receptors derive from a woman aged 25 to 39 in good health. Both conserved end residues are part of each CDR3. The D gene is left open where the match is weak. The listing skips clone size in some rows; elsewhere it reads once, few, many or a size class.

j_call,v_call,d_call,clone_size,cdr3_nt,cdr3_aa
TRBJ2-1,TRBV7-9,.,few,TGTGCCAGCAGCCCCCATGGGGGGCCCAATGAGCAGTTCTTC,CASSPHGGPNEQFF
TRBJ1-2,TRBV12-3/TRBV12-4,.,many,TGTGCCAGCAGCGGGGACGGCTGGGCCTATGGCTACACCTTC,CASSGDGWAYGYTF
TRBJ1-5,TRBV21-1,.,few,TGTGCCAGCAGCAAAGCATGTGGCCGACCCTGCGGGGAAAATCAGCCCCAGCATTTT,CASSKACGRPCGENQPQHF
TRBJ1-3,TRBV20-1,TRBD1,.,TGCAGTGCTCCGCTAACAGGGGGTGGAAACACCATATATTTT,CSAPLTGGGNTIYF
TRBJ2-3,TRBV5-1,.,.,TGCGCCATCAGCTTGACCAAAGTCGCAGATACGCAGTATTTT,CAISLTKVADTQYF
TRBJ2-3,TRBV12-3/TRBV12-4,.,.,TGTGCCAGCAGTTTAAGCGGCACAGATACGGAGTATTTT,CASSLSGTDTEYF
TRBJ2-1,TRBV5-6,.,many,TGTGCCAGCAGTCCCGCCACTTGGGGTTACAATGAGCAGTTCTTC,CASSPATWGYNEQFF
TRBJ2-7,TRBV6-5,.,few,TGTGCCAGCAGGACCAGTCCGTCCTACGAGCAGTACTTC,CASRTSPSYEQYF
TRBJ1-4,TRBV29-1,.,.,TGCAGCGTAAAGGGATCGGCTAATGAAAAACTGTTTTTT,CSVKGSANEKLFF
TRBJ2-5,TRBV7-2,.,.,TGTACCAGCAGCCAAGGACAGCCCCAAGAGACCCAGTACTTC,CTSSQGQPQETQYF
TRBJ1-2,TRBV20-1,.,.,TGCAGTGCTAGCCCAGGGATCTATGGCTACACCTTC,CSASPGIYGYTF
TRBJ1-2,TRBV20-1,TRBD1,.,TGCAGTACTAGAGAGGGACAGGGCTATGGCTACACCTTC,CSTREGQGYGYTF
TRBJ1-1,TRBV5-1,.,.,TGCGCCAGTAAGGCGGACAGGAACACTGAAGCTTTCTTT,CASKADRNTEAFF
TRBJ1-5,TRBV20-1,TRBD1,.,TGCGGTGCTAGAGACCACGGACAGGGGCTTGGTCAGCCCCAGCATTTT,CGARDHGQGLGQPQHF
TRBJ2-7,TRBV14,TRBD1,few,TGTGCCAGCAGCCAACCCCTCTCCAGGGGGCGAAGCGAGCAGTACTTC,CASSQPLSRGRSEQYF
TRBJ2-1,TRBV7-7,.,few,TGTGCCAGCAGCGCCGCGGGGGCTGAAACCAATGAGCAGTTCTTC,CASSAAGAETNEQFF
TRBJ1-3,TRBV30,TRBD1,.,TGTGCCTGGAGAATGGGGGACAGGGTTCGTGGAAACACCATATATTTT,CAWRMGDRVRGNTIYF
TRBJ2-4,TRBV5-1,TRBD2,few,TGCGCCAGCAGCCCCGATACGAGCGGGGGGGCTATTCAGTACTTC,CASSPDTSGGAIQYF